The 23 T cell receptor beta chains in this list originate from one sample, sequenced in a study of human T cells and chemical hapten exposure. The time point denotes: pre-sensitization, week 0. Treatment denoted: therapeutic diphenylcyclopropenone sensitization with weekly scalp DPC. TCRdb reprocessed the RACE reads with MiXCR, giving one entry per CDR3 protein. The table includes 100,000 to 150,000 distinct CDR3 sequences, approximately 15% detected once. The sequencing used whole blood, collected in connection with sensitization to the hapten diphenylcyclopropenone (DPC). All receptors derive from a woman between 18 and 29 years old with alopecia areata. Some clones in this sample may be carry-over from other donors' samples.

The chain carries TRBV20-1 and TRBJ1-5, with a tentative D call TRBD1 (5 bases). In germline, CDR1 is DFQATT, CDR2 SNEGSKA (reference sequence). The CDR3 has 18 residues. With 3 bases removed from V and 1 base from J, the gap between germline ends came to 22 bases. The CDR3 nucleotides are TGCAGTGCTAGTAGTCATTTTGGGGGACCTGTAAGCAATCAGCCCCAGCATTTT. Protein sequence: CSASSHFGGPVSNQPQHF.

This clonotype was detected only a few times. This chain joins TRBV27 and TRBJ2-7, with D perhaps matching TRBD2 (5 bases). Germline CDR1 and CDR2: MNHEY and SMNVEV (reference sequence). This CDR3 comprises 11 residues. Deletions cut 6 bases from V and 4 bases from J, with 7 bases between. CDR3 loop: CASRRGYEQYF. The CDR3 DNA reads as TGTGCCAGCAGACGAGGGTACGAGCAGTACTTC.

This clonotype was counted many times. V gene TRBV6-2 or TRBV6-3 combines with J gene TRBJ1-4; no firm D call. V was shortened by 5 bases and J by 8 bases, with 6 bases between the two germline ends. The CDR3 totals 11 residues. Germline lookup yields CDR1 MNHEY and CDR2 SVGEGT. This CDR3 reads CASSAEEKLFF. CDR3 in DNA: TGTGCCAGCAGTGCCGAGGAAAAACTGTTTTTT.

This clonotype was counted ten times or more. CDR3 in amino acids: CASSFMKAGAYEQYF. The CDR3 coding sequence is TGTGCCAGCAGCTTTATGAAAGCGGGGGCCTACGAGCAGTACTTC. The rearrangement uses TRBV7-2 and TRBJ2-7, with 8 positions matching TRBD2. The junction had 6 bases not matched to a gene; V was cut back by 3 bases and J by 2 bases. CDR1 is SGHTA and CDR2 is FQGNSA in the germline V gene. CDR3 length: 15 residues.

The sample holds a few counts of this clonotype. The chain carries TRBV27 and TRBJ2-7, with D perhaps matching TRBD1 (5 bases). The germline gives CDR1 MNHEY, CDR2 SMNVEV (reference sequence). The CDR3 consists of 13 residues. V gave up 6 bases and J gave up 4 bases, with 13 bases separating them. The CDR3 region has the DNA TGTGCCAGCAGCCACAGGCCGTCGTACGAGCAGTACTTC. Translating gives CASSHRPSYEQYF.

J is TRBJ2-3 and V is TRBV5-1; D is undetermined. This CDR3 spans 15 amino acids. Germline CDR1 and CDR2: SGHRS and YFSETQ. V lost 4 bases and J 0 bases, leaving 12 bases between the germline ends. The CDR3 nucleotides are TGCGCCAGCAGCCAGACTGTCCTAAGCACAGATACGCAGTATTTT. It encodes CASSQTVLSTDTQYF.

V gene TRBV28 combines with J gene TRBJ1-4, with TRBD1 matching 9 bases. CDR3 length equals 14 residues. With V trimmed by 5 bases and J by 6 bases, 4 bases remained unmatched. CDR1 MDHEN and CDR2 SYDVKM come from the germline V gene. Written as DNA, the CDR3 is TGTGCCAGCAGTCCTGGGACAGGGTATGAAAAACTGTTTTTT. Translating gives CASSPGTGYEKLFF. The full variable domain, its missing parts supplied by reference TRBV28 and TRBJ1-4, is DVKVTQSSRYLVKRTGEKVFLECVQDMDHENMFWYRQDPGLGLRLIYFSYDVKMKEKGDIPEGYSVSREKKERFSLILESASTNQTSMYLCASSPGTGYEKLFFGSGTQLSVL.

Only a few counts were recorded for this clonotype. The rearrangement links TRBV10-2 to TRBJ2-7; D unresolved. In germline, CDR1 is WSHSY, CDR2 SAAADI. CDR3 length equals 13 residues. V was trimmed by 6 bases and J by 3 bases, leaving 12 bases between them. Here the CDR3 DNA reads TGCGCCAGCAGCAATACAAGAGACTACGAGCAGTACTTC. Protein sequence: CASSNTRDYEQYF.

This clonotype was detected a few times. The genes are TRBV3-1 and TRBJ2-3; D not certain. There are 14 residues in the CDR3. V was shortened by 4 bases and J by 5 bases, with 13 bases between the two germline ends. CDR1 is LGHDT and CDR2 is YNNKEL in the germline V gene (reference sequence). The DNA for the CDR3 is TGTGCCAGCAGCCCCGAACCCCTTCGAGATACGCAGTATTTT. Its translation: CASSPEPLRDTQYF.

This clonotype was seen a few times. The chain carries TRBV5-6 and TRBJ1-2; maybe TRBD1 (6 bases). Trimming cost V 0 bases and J 4 bases, with 10 bases left between them. The CDR3 spans 14 residues. From germline, CDR1 is SGHDT and CDR2 YYEEEE. The CDR3 nucleotides read TGTGCCAGCAGCTTGGATCAGGGGATCTATGGCTACACCTTC. Its translation is CASSLDQGIYGYTF.

This clonotype showed up just a few times. The chain couples TRBV28 to TRBJ2-7, with 8 bases identical to TRBD1. Losses at the gene ends were 6 bases for V and 1 base for J; bases not matched to a gene: 17. The CDR3 consists of 18 residues. Germline V gene lookup returns CDR1 MDHEN and CDR2 SYDVKM. The CDR3 here is CASRDPGQVLLGSYEQYF. DNA for the CDR3: TGTGCCAGCAGAGATCCGGGACAGGTGCTCTTAGGGTCCTACGAGCAGTACTTC.

This clonotype came up many times. The chain has TRBV6-2 or TRBV6-3 and TRBJ1-5; 7 positions agree with TRBD1. Trimming removed 9 bases from V and 4 bases from J; junction bases left unmatched: 9. Germline loops: CDR1 MNHEY, CDR2 SVGEGT. This CDR3 has 14 residues. CDR3 nucleotides: TGTGCCAGTAGCCGGGGACAGACTAATCAGCCCCAGCATTTT. Translating gives CASSRGQTNQPQHF.

Worth noting for this clonotype: Relative to the germline gene, one junction end is altered; a read error may explain this. V is TRBV6-5 and J is TRBJ1-5; D not resolved. The germline CDR1 and CDR2 sequences are MNHEY and SVGAGI. The CDR3 contains 14 residues. The DNA for the CDR3 is TGTGCCAGCAGTTACGATGGGGTCAATCAGTCCCAGCATTTT. Translation: CASSYDGVNQSQHF.

This clonotype appeared a few times. The chain combines TRBV20-1 with TRBJ2-7, with TRBD2 matching 8 bases. The V segment lost 6 bases and the J segment 1 base; nucleotides outside the gene matches: 11. The CDR3 is 15 residues long. Per the germline V gene, CDR1 is DFQATT and CDR2 is SNEGSKA (reference sequence). In nucleotides, the CDR3 is TGCAGTGCCCCGAACCCGGGGGGGCGTTCCTACGAGCAGTACTTC. Translating gives CSAPNPGGRSYEQYF.

This chain connects TRBV18 to TRBJ1-2; TRBD1 is a possible D gene (5 bases). The CDR3 is 16 amino acids. Trimming took 0 bases from V and 5 from J, leaving 16 bases between them. CDR1 KGHSH and CDR2 LQKENI come from the germline V gene. The DNA for the CDR3 is TGTGCCAGCTCACCACCAAGATCTGGGGACCCGTATGGCTACACCTTC. Translation gives CASSPPRSGDPYGYTF.

The genes are TRBV12-5 and TRBJ1-1, with D hard to call. This CDR3 has 15 residues. V lost 1 base and J 0 bases, leaving 9 bases between the germline ends. Looked up from germline, CDR1 is LGHNT and CDR2 is FRNRAP. CDR3: CASGLDRRLNTEAFF. CDR3 DNA: TGTGCTAGTGGTTTGGACAGACGGTTGAACACTGAAGCTTTCTTT.

This clonotype was observed a few times. The V and J genes are TRBV15 and TRBJ1-6, with no clear D. V lost 1 base and J 0 bases, leaving 4 bases between the germline ends. Germline V gene data show CDR1 as LNHNV and CDR2 as YYDKDF (reference sequence). The CDR3 is made up of 15 amino acids. Here the CDR3 DNA reads TGTGCCACCAGCAGAGGGGCCTCCTATAATTCACCCCTCCACTTT. The encoded protein is CATSRGASYNSPLHF.

Only a few counts were recorded for this clonotype. V is TRBV12-3 or TRBV12-4 and J is TRBJ2-3, with 7 bases matching TRBD1. This CDR3 is 13 amino acids long. With 2 bases clipped from V and 11 bases from J, the junction kept 7 bases outside the gene matches. CDR3 region: CASSLFEGDRQYF. The CDR3 nucleotides are TGTGCCAGCAGTTTATTTGAAGGGGACAGGCAGTATTTT.

This clonotype has ten or more counts. The genes are TRBV12-3 or TRBV12-4 and TRBJ1-6; D remains ambiguous. Trimming removed 6 bases from V and 5 bases from J, with 2 bases in between. The CDR3 has 11 amino acids. The CDR3, as DNA: TGTGCCAGCAGCCATAATTCACCCCTCCACTTT. This sequence encodes CASSHNSPLHF.

This clonotype was observed a handful of times. The V gene is TRBV20-1, the J gene TRBJ1-4; 7 bases are a match to TRBD1. CDR1 and CDR2 from the germline V gene are DFQATT and SNEGSKA (reference sequence). CDR3 size: 13 residues. J gave up 4 bases and V 4 bases, and 3 bases lay outside the gene matches. CDR3 protein: CSATGQINEKLFF. The CDR3 DNA is TGCAGTGCTACGGGACAGATTAATGAAAAACTGTTTTTT.

This clonotype was recorded many times. The genes are TRBV27 and TRBJ2-1; 9 nucleotides line up with TRBD1. The CDR3 sequence is 16 residues long. The V and J ends lost 6 bases and 7 bases, in that order; junction bases with no gene match: 13. Germline CDR1 is MNHEY and CDR2 is SMNVEV (reference sequence). In DNA, the CDR3 is TGTGCCAGCAGCGGGTACCGGGACAGGGTTAGTAATGAGCAGTTCTTC. As protein: CASSGYRDRVSNEQFF.

This clonotype was counted between two and nine times. V is TRBV3-1 and J is TRBJ1-2; 9 bases line up with TRBD1. In germline, CDR1 is LGHDT, CDR2 YNNKEL (reference sequence). The V gene end was trimmed by 0 bases and the J gene end by 8 bases; junction bases not matched to a gene: 10. CDR3 size: 16 residues. The CDR3 sequence: CASSQDGGDRAGGYTF. CDR3 nucleotides: TGTGCCAGCAGCCAAGATGGCGGGGACAGGGCGGGCGGCTACACCTTC. Full variable domain (remainder filled in from reference TRBV3-1 and TRBJ1-2): DTAVSQTPKYLVTQMGNDKSIKCEQNLGHDTMYWYKQDSKKFLKIMFSYNNKELIINETVPNRFSPKSPDKAHLNLHINSLELGDSAVYFCASSQDGGDRAGGYTFGSGTRLTVV.

This clonotype was found a few times. The chain combines TRBV7-2 with TRBJ1-5; tentatively, D is TRBD1 (6 bases). The V gene lost 5 bases and the J gene lost 0 bases, with 11 bases spanning the gap. CDR3 length equals 15 residues. The germline CDR1 and CDR2 sequences are SGHTA and FQGNSA. The CDR3 nucleotides read TGTGCCAGCAGCACCGACAGGAATAGCAATCAGCCCCAGCATTTT. Translation: CASSTDRNSNQPQHF.